This TCR beta chain was captured in a study of blood T cell repertoires in COVID-19. Background on the study: Both acute and convalescent COVID-19 samples were obtained from the United States, Italy and Spain. PBMCs, B-cell-depleted T cells, or T cells provided the cDNA or gDNA that made up the material.

In the original analysis: Reference gene primer amplification gave nucleated cell count estimates. Generated by immunoSEQ multiplex PCR, the TCRdb table keeps only in-frame clones and is missing some. V and J calls and clone size come straight from that table; D and trimming were deduced from the DNA. The table includes 190,000 or so clones, around 80% detected once. V dropped 2 bases and J dropped 6 bases, with 14 bases sitting between them. The CDR3 sequence is 14 residues long. Germline CDR1 reads SGHAT; CDR2 reads FQNNGV. V and J are TRBV11-2 and TRBJ2-7; D might be TRBD1 (6 bases). The sequence was collected from a man between 45 and 60 years old with active or convalescent COVID-19. Input material: peripheral blood. CDR3 sequence reads: CASSLQGKSVEQYF. The CDR3 coding sequence is TGTGCCAGCAGCTTACAGGGGAAATCGGTCGAGCAGTACTTC.